Listed below are T cell receptor beta chains from one sample, sequenced in a study of T-cell reconstitution after alpha-beta-depleted transplantation in children. Via MiXCR, TCRdb re-called the PCR reads, giving one row per CDR3 protein. The sample yields over 150,000 distinct CDR3 sequences, approximately 10% seen once. The sequences come from PBMCs, collected before TCRalphabeta/CD19-depleted stem cell transplant. The receptors originated from a boy between 2 and 15 years old with acute myeloid leukemia, due to receive a stem cell transplant. Each CDR3 is given with its conserved first and last residue. A D gene is named only where the DNA matches it firmly. Clone size is given for some rows only: seen once, a few or many times, or a class if the clone is expanded.

clone size: many
V gene: TRBV7-2
J gene: TRBJ2-5
D gene: .
CDR3 length: 15
CDR3 protein: CASSPNLSLQETQYF
CDR3 DNA: TGTGCCAGCAGCCCCAACCTGAGTTTACAAGAGACCCAGTACTTC

clone size: many
V gene: TRBV27
J gene: TRBJ2-3
D gene: .
CDR3 length: 12
CDR3 protein: CASSPPSVTQYF
CDR3 DNA: TGTGCCAGCAGTCCACCCAGTGTCACGCAGTATTTT

clone size: many
V gene: TRBV20-1
J gene: TRBJ1-6
D gene: TRBD1
CDR3 length: 16
CDR3 protein: CSARDQGAGGNSPLHF
CDR3 DNA: TGCAGTGCTAGAGATCAGGGGGCGGGTGGTAATTCACCCCTCCACTTT

clone size: few
V gene: TRBV6-1
J gene: TRBJ2-1
D gene: .
CDR3 length: 14
CDR3 protein: CASSPSVSYNEQFF
CDR3 DNA: TGTGCCAGCAGCCCTAGCGTCTCATACAATGAGCAGTTCTTC

clone size: .
V gene: TRBV5-8
J gene: TRBJ2-3
D gene: TRBD1
CDR3 length: 15
CDR3 protein: CASSDRGQSTDTQYF
CDR3 DNA: TGTGCCAGCAGCGACAGGGGTCAAAGTACAGATACGCAGTATTTT

clone size: many
V gene: TRBV5-1
J gene: TRBJ2-1
D gene: .
CDR3 length: 11
CDR3 protein: CASARDNEQFF
CDR3 DNA: TGCGCCAGCGCCAGAGACAATGAGCAGTTCTTC

clone size: many
V gene: TRBV13
J gene: TRBJ1-3
D gene: .
CDR3 length: 15
CDR3 protein: CASSLGPGSGNTIYF
CDR3 DNA: TGTGCCAGCAGCTTAGGGCCGGGCTCTGGAAACACCATATATTTT

clone size: many
V gene: TRBV20-1
J gene: TRBJ2-3
D gene: TRBD2
CDR3 length: 16
CDR3 protein: CSAPGRIAGEGDTQYF
CDR3 DNA: TGCAGTGCCCCGGGGCGAATAGCGGGAGAGGGAGATACGCAGTATTTT

clone size: many
V gene: TRBV7-9
J gene: TRBJ2-7
D gene: .
CDR3 length: 14
CDR3 protein: CASSLGASRDEQYF
CDR3 DNA: TGTGCCAGCAGCTTAGGCGCCTCTCGGGACGAGCAGTACTTC

clone size: .
V gene: TRBV10-3
J gene: TRBJ1-1
D gene: .
CDR3 length: 15
CDR3 protein: CAISGLGTLGTEAFF
CDR3 DNA: TGTGCCATCAGTGGCCTGGGGACCCTGGGGACTGAAGCTTTCTTT

clone size: many
V gene: TRBV6-1
J gene: TRBJ2-1
D gene: .
CDR3 length: 16
CDR3 protein: CASTKGPRRIDNEQFF
CDR3 DNA: TGTGCCAGCACCAAAGGACCCCGGAGAATCGACAATGAGCAGTTCTTC

clone size: many
V gene: TRBV4-2
J gene: TRBJ2-5
D gene: TRBD2
CDR3 length: 16
CDR3 protein: CASSYGLAGGQETQYF
CDR3 DNA: TGTGCCAGCAGCTACGGACTAGCGGGGGGACAAGAGACCCAGTACTTC

clone size: many
V gene: TRBV7-9
J gene: TRBJ2-1
D gene: TRBD2
CDR3 length: 15
CDR3 protein: CASSLLLAGHNEQFF
CDR3 DNA: TGTGCCAGCAGCTTATTGCTAGCGGGGCACAATGAGCAGTTCTTC

clone size: many
V gene: TRBV3-1
J gene: TRBJ2-5
D gene: .
CDR3 length: 15
CDR3 protein: CASSQVPGPQETQYF
CDR3 DNA: TGTGCCAGCAGCCAAGTTCCCGGGCCCCAAGAGACCCAGTACTTC

clone size: many
V gene: TRBV5-1
J gene: TRBJ2-7
D gene: TRBD2
CDR3 length: 16
CDR3 protein: CASSSGTSGFSYEQYF
CDR3 DNA: TGCGCCAGCAGCTCGGGGACTAGCGGGTTTTCCTACGAGCAGTACTTC

clone size: many
V gene: TRBV11-3
J gene: TRBJ2-1
D gene: .
CDR3 length: 13
CDR3 protein: CASSYYFDNEQFF
CDR3 DNA: TGTGCCAGCAGCTACTATTTCGACAATGAGCAGTTCTTC